This T cell receptor (beta chain) is drawn from a study of cytomegalovirus exposure and HLA in healthy donors. Worth noting for this clone: The junction shows a germline mismatch at one end, possibly a read error.

The CDR3 covers 16 residues. Germline V gives CDR1 MGHRA, CDR2 YSYEKL. With 60 Vbeta and 13 Jbeta primers, the PCR was carried out. Only in-frame clones appear in the TCRdb table, and some are missing; sequencing was by immunoSEQ multiplex PCR. In the table there are about 93,000 clones, roughly 67% of which are singletons. The sequenced sample consisted of PBMCs. This rearrangement joins TRBV4-1 to TRBJ1-2; D is unclear. The clonotype comes from a boy aged 5-17 years in good health and CMV-seropositive. In DNA, the CDR3 is TGCGCCAGCAGCCAAGAAGGTGCGGTGGGGAGCTATGGCTCCACCTTC. Its protein is CASSQEGAVGSYGSTF.